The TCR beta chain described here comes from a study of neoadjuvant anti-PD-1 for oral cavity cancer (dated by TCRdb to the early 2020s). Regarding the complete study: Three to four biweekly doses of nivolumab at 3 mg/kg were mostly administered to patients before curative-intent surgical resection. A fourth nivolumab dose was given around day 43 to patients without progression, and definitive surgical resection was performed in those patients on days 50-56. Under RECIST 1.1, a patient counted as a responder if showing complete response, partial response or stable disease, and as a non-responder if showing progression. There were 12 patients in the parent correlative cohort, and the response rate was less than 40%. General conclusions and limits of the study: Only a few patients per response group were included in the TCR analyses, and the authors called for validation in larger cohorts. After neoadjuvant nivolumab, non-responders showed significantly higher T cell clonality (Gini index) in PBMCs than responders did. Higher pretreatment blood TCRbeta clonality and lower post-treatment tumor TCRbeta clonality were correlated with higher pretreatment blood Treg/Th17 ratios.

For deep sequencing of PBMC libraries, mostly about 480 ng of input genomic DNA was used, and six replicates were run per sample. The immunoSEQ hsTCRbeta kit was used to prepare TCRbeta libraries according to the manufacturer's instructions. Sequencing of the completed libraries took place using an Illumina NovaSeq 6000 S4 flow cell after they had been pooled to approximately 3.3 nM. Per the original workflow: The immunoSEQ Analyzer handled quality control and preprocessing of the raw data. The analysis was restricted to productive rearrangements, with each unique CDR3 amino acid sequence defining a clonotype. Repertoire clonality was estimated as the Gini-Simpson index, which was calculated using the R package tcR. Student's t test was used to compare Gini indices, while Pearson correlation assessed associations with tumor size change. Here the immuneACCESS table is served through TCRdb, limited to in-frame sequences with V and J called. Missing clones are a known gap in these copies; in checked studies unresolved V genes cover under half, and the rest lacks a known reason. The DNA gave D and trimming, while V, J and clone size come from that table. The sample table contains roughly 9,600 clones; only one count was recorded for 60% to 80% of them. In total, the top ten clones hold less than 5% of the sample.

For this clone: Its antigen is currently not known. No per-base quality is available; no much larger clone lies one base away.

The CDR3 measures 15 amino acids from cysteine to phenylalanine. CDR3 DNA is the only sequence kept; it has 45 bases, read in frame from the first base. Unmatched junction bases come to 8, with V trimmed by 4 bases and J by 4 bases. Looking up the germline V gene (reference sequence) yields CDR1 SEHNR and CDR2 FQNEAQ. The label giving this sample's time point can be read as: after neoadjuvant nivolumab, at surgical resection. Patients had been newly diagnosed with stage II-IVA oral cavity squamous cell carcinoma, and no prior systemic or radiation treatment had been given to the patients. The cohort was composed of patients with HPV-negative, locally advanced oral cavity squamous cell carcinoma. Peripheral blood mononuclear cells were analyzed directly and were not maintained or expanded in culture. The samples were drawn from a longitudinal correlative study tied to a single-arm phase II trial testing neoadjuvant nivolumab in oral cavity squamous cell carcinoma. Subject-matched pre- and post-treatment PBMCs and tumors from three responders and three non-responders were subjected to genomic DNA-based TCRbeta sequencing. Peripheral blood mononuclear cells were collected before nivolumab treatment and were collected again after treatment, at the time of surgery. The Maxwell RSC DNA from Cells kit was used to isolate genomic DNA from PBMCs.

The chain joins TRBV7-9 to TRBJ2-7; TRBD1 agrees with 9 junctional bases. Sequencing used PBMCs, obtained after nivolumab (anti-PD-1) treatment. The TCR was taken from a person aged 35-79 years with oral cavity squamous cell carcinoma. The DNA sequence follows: TGTGCCAGCAGCTCCTACGGGACAGGGAGGTACGAGCAGTACTTC. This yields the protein CASSSYGTGRYEQYF.